This T cell receptor (beta chain) is from a study of T cells in Graves' hyperthyroidism and ophthalmopathy. Researchers took RNA transcripts and amplified the TCR beta CDR3 regions from them. Using the HTBI primer set, a first-round RT-PCR was run on the TCR CDR3. TCRdb recomputed calls from the multiplex PCR reads with MiXCR, one row per CDR3 protein. The table shows 700,000 to 850,000 distinct CDR3 sequences, with around a third occurring only once. On the basis of clinical symptoms, serum thyroxine and TRAb, thyroid ultrasound and orbital computed tomography, diagnoses were made. PBMCs stemmed from around 9.3 ml fresh peripheral blood. Germline V gene data show CDR1 as SGHDN and CDR2 as FVKESK. V dropped 1 base and J dropped 5 bases, with 17 bases sitting between them. The CDR3 has 16 amino acids.

The chain uses TRBV14 and TRBJ1-2; D remains ambiguous. The sample consisted of blood. The clonotype originates from a woman between 35 and 50 years old with Graves' hyperthyroidism. The CDR3 DNA reads as TGTGCCAGCAGCCAAGTAGGAGCGGCGGTGGGGTATGGCTACACCTTC. Residues: CASSQVGAAVGYGYTF. Filled out from reference TRBV14 and TRBJ1-2, the complete variable domain reads EAGVTQFPSHSVIEKGQTVTLRCDPISGHDNLYWYRRVMGKEIKFLLHFVKESKQDESGMPNNRFLAERTGGTYSTLKVQPAELEDSGVYFCASSQVGAAVGYGYTFGSGTRLTVV.